This T cell receptor beta chain was sequenced for a study of blood T cell repertoires in COVID-19. Study overall: From T cells, B-cell-depleted T cells, or PBMCs came the material, which was cDNA or gDNA.

Enrollment of patients from Seattle took place during active infection, with longitudinal follow-up. How the authors handled the data: Reference gene primers were amplified, and this amplification served to estimate nucleated cell counts. Here immunoSEQ multiplex PCR was the method, and the copy in TCRdb shows in-frame clones only, minus some. That table furnishes V, J and clone size, whereas the DNA furnished D and trimming. The sample has fewer than 200,000 clones; just under 90% are singletons. This CDR3 is built from 15 residues. J was trimmed by 6 bases and V by 0 bases; bases with no gene match: 3. Germline V gene sequence: CDR1 LGHDT, CDR2 YNNKEL (reference sequence).

The chain uses TRBV3-1 (or the pseudogene TRBV3-2) and TRBJ2-1, with TRBD1 matching over 9 bases. Sequencing was done on a sample of peripheral blood. The source of this sequence is a woman aged 65 to 85 with COVID-19, enrolled during active disease. CDR3 residues: CASSQETGGGNEQFF. CDR3 DNA sequence: TGTGCCAGCAGCCAAGAGACAGGGGGGGGCAATGAGCAGTTCTTC.